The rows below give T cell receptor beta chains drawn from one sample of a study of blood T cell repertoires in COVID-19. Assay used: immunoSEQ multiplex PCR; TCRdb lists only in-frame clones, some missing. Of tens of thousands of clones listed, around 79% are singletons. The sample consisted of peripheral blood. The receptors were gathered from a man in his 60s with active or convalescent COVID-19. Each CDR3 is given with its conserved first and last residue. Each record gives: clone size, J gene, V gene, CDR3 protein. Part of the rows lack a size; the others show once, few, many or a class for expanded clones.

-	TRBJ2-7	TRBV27	CASSRIGTGNYEQYF
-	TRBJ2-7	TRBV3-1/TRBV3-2	CASSPTRLAGTYEQYF
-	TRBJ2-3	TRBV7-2	CASSLGPGSTDTQYF
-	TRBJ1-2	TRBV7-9	CASSLAGGSSNYGYTF
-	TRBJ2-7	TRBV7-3	CASSQAAADEQYF
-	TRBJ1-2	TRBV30	CAWSTAMYGYTF
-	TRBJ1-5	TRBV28	CASSDLGRGYSNQPQHF
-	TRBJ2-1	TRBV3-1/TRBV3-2	CASSQLVNEQFF
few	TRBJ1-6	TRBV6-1	CASSEGYRGDNSPLHF
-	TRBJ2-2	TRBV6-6	CASNWAGTDTGELFF
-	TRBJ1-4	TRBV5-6	CASSLEGYIPTNEKLFF
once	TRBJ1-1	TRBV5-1	CASSPYGQNSMNTEAFF
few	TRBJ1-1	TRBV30	CAGQGNTEAFF
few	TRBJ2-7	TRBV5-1	CASSPGGTAYEQYF
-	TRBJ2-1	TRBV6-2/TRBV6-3	CASSYLGQGLSNEQFF
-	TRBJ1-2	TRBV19	CASNRDRIGYTF
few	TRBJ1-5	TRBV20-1	CSASRGISNQPQHF
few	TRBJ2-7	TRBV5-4	CASSLDRGSEQYF
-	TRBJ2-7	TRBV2	CASSGISYEQYF
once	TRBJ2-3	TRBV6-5	CASSYEGQGADTQYF
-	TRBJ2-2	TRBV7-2	CASSLYLGQGAGTGELFF
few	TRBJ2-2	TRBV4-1	CASSQLGRTGELFF
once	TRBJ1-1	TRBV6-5	CASSNPRQGGTEAFF
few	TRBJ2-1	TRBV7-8	CASSPRVTGPGAGGNEQFF
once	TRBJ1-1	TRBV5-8	CASGQGASTEAFF
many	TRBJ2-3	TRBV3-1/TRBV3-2	CASSQAEADTQYF
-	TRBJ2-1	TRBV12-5	CASGLGAGDLNEQFF
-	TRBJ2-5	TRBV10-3	CAISEEGGGVETQYF
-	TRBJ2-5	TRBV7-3	CASSLTGSGIGETQYF
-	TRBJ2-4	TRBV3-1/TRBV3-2	CASSQETRARENIQYF
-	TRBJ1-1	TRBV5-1	CASTPARQLNTEAFF
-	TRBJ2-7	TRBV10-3	CAISTRDNGGDNSYEQYF
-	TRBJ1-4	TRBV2	CASSRDTHEKLFF
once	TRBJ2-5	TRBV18	CASSPLGQGTQYF
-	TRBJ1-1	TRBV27	CASSLYGTGTEAFF
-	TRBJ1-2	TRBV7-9	CASSRTGQGYTF
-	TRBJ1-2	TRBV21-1	CASSKSLPRQGQYGYTF
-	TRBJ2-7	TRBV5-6	CASSLGQYEQYF
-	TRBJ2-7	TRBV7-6	CASSLSGGPSYEQYF
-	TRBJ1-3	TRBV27	CASSFTGAGNTIYF
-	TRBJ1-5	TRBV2	CASSGQGPNQPQHF
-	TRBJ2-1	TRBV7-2	CASSLEQHNEQFF
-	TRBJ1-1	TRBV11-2	CASSSEGLAVIHPEAFF
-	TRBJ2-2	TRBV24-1	CATSESGTGGSTGELFF
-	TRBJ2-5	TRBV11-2	CASSLQQIQETQYF
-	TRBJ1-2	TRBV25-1	CASEMNYGYTF
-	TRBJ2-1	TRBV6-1	CASSEQGSYNEQFF
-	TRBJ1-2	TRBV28	CASSFLGTPRGYTF
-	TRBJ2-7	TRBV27	CASSWSGTLSYEQYF
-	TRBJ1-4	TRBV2	CASRRTDLFF
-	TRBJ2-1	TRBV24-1	CATSVSGKRGNEQFF
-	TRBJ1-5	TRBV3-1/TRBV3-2	CASAPGGWLWPQHF
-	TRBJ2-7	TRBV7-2	CASSLSRGGLEQYF
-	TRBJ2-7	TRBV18	CASSPGTGNEQYF
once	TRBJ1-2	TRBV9	CASSTTGPLYGYTF